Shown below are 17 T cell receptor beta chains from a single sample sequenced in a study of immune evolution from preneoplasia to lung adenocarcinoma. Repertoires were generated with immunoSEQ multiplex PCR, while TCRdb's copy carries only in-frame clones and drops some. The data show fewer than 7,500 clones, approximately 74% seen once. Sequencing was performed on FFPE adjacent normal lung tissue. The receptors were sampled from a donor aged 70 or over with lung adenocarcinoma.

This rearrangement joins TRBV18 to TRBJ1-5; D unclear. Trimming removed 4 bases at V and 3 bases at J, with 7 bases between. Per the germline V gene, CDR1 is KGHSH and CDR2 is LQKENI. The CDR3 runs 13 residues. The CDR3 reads CASSQQNNQPQHF. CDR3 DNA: TGTGCCAGCTCACAACAGAACAATCAGCCCCAGCATTTT.

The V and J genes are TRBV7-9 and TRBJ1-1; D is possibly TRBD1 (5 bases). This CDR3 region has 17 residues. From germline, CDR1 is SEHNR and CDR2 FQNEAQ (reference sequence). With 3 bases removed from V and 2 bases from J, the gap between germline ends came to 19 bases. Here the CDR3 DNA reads TGTGCCAGCAGCTTGCCCGGGACTGCCAGCCTCAACACTGAAGCTTTCTTT. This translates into CASSLPGTASLNTEAFF.

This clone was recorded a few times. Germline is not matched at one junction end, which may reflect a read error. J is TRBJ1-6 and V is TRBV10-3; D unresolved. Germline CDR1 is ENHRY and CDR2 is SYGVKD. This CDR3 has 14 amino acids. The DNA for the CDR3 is TGTGCCACCAGTCGGAGGGTTGTGAATTCACCCCTCCACTTT. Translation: CATSRRVVNSPLHF.

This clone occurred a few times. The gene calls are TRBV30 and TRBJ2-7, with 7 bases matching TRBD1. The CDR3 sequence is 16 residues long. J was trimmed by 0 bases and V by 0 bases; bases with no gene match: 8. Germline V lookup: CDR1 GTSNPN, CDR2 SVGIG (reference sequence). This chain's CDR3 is CAWSVRYGQASYEQYF. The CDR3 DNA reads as TGTGCCTGGAGTGTAAGGTATGGACAGGCCTCCTACGAGCAGTACTTC.

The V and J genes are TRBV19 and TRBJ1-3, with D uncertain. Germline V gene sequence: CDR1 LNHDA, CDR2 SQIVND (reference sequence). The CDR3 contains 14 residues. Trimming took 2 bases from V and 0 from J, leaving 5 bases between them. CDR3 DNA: TGTGCCAGTAGTATAAACCTCTCTGGAAACACCATATATTTT. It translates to CASSINLSGNTIYF.

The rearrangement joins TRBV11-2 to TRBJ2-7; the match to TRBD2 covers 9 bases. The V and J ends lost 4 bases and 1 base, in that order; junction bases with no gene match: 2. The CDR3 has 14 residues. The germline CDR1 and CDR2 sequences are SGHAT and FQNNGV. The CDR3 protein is CASSSGLASYEQYF. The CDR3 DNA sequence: TGTGCCAGCAGCTCAGGACTAGCGTCCTACGAGCAGTACTTC.

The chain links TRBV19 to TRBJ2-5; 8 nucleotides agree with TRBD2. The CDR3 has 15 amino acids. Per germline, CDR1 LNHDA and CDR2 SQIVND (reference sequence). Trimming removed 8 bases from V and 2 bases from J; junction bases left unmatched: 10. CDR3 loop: CASSFLAGGQETQYF. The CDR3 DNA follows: TGTGCCAGTTCCTTCCTCGCGGGGGGACAAGAGACCCAGTACTTC.

As DNA, the CDR3 is TGTGCCAGCAGCGAGACAGGGGGCGTCTACAATGAGCAGTTCTTC. Translating gives CASSETGGVYNEQFF. This rearrangement joins TRBV5-4 to TRBJ2-1; 10 positions agree with TRBD1. There are 15 residues in the CDR3. Germline values: CDR1 SGHNT, CDR2 YYREEE (reference sequence). The V segment lost 4 bases and the J segment 3 bases; nucleotides outside the gene matches: 4.

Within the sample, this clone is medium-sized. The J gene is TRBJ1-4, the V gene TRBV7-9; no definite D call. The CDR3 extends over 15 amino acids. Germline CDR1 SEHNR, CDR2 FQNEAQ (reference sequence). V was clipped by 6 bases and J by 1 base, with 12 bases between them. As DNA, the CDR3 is TGTGCCAGCAGTCGGGAATCCCTAACTAATGAAAAACTGTTTTTT. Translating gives CASSRESLTNEKLFF.

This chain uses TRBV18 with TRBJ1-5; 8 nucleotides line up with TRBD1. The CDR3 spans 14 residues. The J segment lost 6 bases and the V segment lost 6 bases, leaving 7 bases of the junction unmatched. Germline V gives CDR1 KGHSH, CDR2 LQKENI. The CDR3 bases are TGTGCCAGCTCCACAGGGGGAACGTCTCAGCCCCAGCATTTT. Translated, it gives CASSTGGTSQPQHF.

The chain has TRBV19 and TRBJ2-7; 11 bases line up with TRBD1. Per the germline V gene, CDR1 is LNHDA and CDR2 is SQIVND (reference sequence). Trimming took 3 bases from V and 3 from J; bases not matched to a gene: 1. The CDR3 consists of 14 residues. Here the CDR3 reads CASSIGTGGYEQYF. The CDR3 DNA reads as TGTGCCAGTAGTATCGGGACAGGGGGCTACGAGCAGTACTTC.

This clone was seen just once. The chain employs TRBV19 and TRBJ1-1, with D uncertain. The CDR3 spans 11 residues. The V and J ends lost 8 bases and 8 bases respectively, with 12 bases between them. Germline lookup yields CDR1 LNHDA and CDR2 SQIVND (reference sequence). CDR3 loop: CASGLETEAFF. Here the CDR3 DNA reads TGTGCCAGTGGTCTCGAAACAGAAGCTTTCTTT.

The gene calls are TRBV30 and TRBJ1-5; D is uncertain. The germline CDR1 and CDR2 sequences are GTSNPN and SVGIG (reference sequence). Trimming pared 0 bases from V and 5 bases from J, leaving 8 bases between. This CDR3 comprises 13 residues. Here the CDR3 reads CAWSVEGDQPQHF. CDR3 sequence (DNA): TGTGCCTGGAGTGTAGAGGGAGATCAGCCCCAGCATTTT.

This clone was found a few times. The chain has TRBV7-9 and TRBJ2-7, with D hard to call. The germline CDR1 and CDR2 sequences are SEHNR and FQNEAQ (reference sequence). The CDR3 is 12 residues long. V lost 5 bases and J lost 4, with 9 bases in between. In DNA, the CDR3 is TGTGCCAGCAGCCCGACGGTTTACGAGCAGTACTTC. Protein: CASSPTVYEQYF.

The CDR3 sequence: CASSPDRFSGNTIYF. CDR3 DNA: TGTGCCAGCAGCCCGGACAGGTTCTCTGGAAACACCATATATTTT. This chain joins TRBV7-9 and TRBJ1-3; 7 bases map to TRBD1. This CDR3 has 15 amino acids. With 5 bases clipped from V and 0 bases from J, the junction kept 4 bases outside the gene matches. In germline, CDR1 is SEHNR, CDR2 FQNEAQ (reference sequence).

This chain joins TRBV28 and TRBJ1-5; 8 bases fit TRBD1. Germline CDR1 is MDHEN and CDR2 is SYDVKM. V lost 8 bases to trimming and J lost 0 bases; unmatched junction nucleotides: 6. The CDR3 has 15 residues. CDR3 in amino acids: CASGGGTGSNQPQHF. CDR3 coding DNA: TGTGCCAGCGGGGGCGGGACAGGTAGCAATCAGCCCCAGCATTTT.

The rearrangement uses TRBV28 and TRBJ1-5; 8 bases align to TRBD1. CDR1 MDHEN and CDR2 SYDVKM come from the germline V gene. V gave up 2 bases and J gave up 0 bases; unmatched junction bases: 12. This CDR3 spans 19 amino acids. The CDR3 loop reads CASSLGGLGTGVSNQPQHF. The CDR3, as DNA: TGTGCCAGCAGTTTAGGGGGGCTGGGGACAGGAGTTAGCAATCAGCCCCAGCATTTT.